This TCR beta chain came from a study of T-cell reconstitution after alpha-beta-depleted transplantation in children. Unique molecular identifiers featured in how the TCRbeta library was prepared. Using its own MiXCR run on the PCR reads, TCRdb lists one record per CDR3 protein. The sample lists about 610,000 distinct CDR3 sequences, over 9.5% occurring once. After removal of 7 bases from V and 2 bases from J, the junction contained 4 bases not matched to a gene. The CDR3 has 16 residues. This clonotype came up many times. Sequencing used PBMCs from the stem cell graft donor, obtained from the stem cell graft. This sequence originates from a human donor who donated a stem cell graft to a child with acute myeloid leukemia. The genes are TRBV12-3 or TRBV12-4 and TRBJ2-6; 11 nucleotides match TRBD1. The CDR3, as DNA: TGTGCCAGCACCCCGGGACAGGGGGCTGGGGCCAACGTCCTGACTTTC. It translates to CASTPGQGAGANVLTF.